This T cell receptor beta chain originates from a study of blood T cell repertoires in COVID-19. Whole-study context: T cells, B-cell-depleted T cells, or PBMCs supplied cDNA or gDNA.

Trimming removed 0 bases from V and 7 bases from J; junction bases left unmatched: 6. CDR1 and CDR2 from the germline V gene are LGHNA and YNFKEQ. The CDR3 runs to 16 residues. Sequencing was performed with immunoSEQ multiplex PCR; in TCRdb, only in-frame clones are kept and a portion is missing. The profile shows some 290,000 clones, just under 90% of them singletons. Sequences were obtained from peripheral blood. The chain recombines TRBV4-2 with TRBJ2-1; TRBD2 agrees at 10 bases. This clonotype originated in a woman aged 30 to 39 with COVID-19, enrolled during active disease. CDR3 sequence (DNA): TGTGCCAGCAGCCAAGATCTAGCGGGGGCTTTGAATGAGCAGTTCTTC. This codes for CASSQDLAGALNEQFF.